A single sample is the source of the 26 T cell receptor beta chains below, sequenced in a study of blood T cell repertoires in COVID-19 (dated by TCRdb to about 2020). The library relied on the immunoSEQ multiplex PCR assay. TCRdb retrieved this table from immuneACCESS and kept in-frame rearrangements only. Not all clones are present; in checked studies, unresolved V genes account for under half, and no reason is known for the remainder. The sample table contains just under 350,000 clones; only one count was recorded for roughly 90% of them. About 6.7% of the sample is taken by the ten largest. Sequencing used peripheral blood. The source of these receptors is an older woman with COVID-19, enrolled during active disease.

The chain recombines TRBV24-1 with TRBJ1-6; D is uncertain. The CDR3 is 13 residues long. Trimming took off 4 bases at V and 7 bases at J, with 7 bases between the two ends. Germline V CDR1 and CDR2: KGHDR, SFDVKD. The CDR3 reads CATSERANSPLHF. CDR3 coding DNA: TGTGCCACCAGTGAGAGAGCAAATTCACCCCTCCACTTT.

The DNA of the CDR3 is TGTGCCAGCAGCTCAACTCCTAGCACAGATACGCAGTATTTT. This translates into CASSSTPSTDTQYF. This chain uses TRBV7-9 with TRBJ2-3; D remains unclear. V dropped 4 bases and J dropped 0 bases, with 8 bases sitting between them. The CDR3 runs to 14 residues. Germline CDR1 and CDR2: SEHNR and FQNEAQ (reference sequence).

The chain carries TRBV28 and TRBJ2-5; TRBD1 aligns across 7 bases. The germline gives CDR1 MDHEN, CDR2 SYDVKM. The CDR3 is made up of 15 amino acids. Germline trimming cut 7 bases from V and 3 bases from J; bases unmatched to any gene: 11. CDR3 bases: TGTGCCAGCAAGGGGATCGACAGGGCGAAAGAGACCCAGTACTTC. Translated, it gives CASKGIDRAKETQYF. Full variable domain (missing parts from reference TRBV28 and TRBJ2-5): DVKVTQSSRYLVKRTGEKVFLECVQDMDHENMFWYRQDPGLGLRLIYFSYDVKMKEKGDIPEGYSVSREKKERFSLILESASTNQTSMYLCASKGIDRAKETQYFGPGTRLLVL.

The chain employs TRBV5-1 and TRBJ1-2, with D hard to call. With 1 base removed from V and 1 base from J, the gap between germline ends came to 14 bases. This CDR3 is 16 amino acids long. CDR1 is SGHRS, CDR2 YFSETQ, per germline. The CDR3 region is CASSLFATDFNYGYTF. In nucleotides, the CDR3 is TGCGCCAGCAGCTTGTTTGCGACCGACTTTAACTATGGCTACACCTTC.

Here the CDR3 DNA reads TGTGCCAGCAGCTCCAGGGGTGGGGACGAGCAGTACTTC. The encoded protein is CASSSRGGDEQYF. V and J are TRBV5-6 and TRBJ2-7, with D tentatively TRBD1 (6 bases). Germline-derived CDR1 and CDR2 are SGHDT and YYEEEE. The CDR3 extends over 13 amino acids. Trimming took off 3 bases at V and 5 bases at J, with 12 bases between the two ends.

This clone was seen a single time. The chain is built from TRBV15 and TRBJ2-7, with 9 nucleotides matching TRBD2. The length of the CDR3 is 15 residues. The trim removed 1 base at V and 9 bases at J, leaving 10 bases unmatched. Germline values: CDR1 LNHNV, CDR2 YYDKDF (reference sequence). CDR3 in amino acids: CATSRGGGGAPGQYF. CDR3 sequence (DNA): TGTGCCACCAGCAGAGGGGGCGGGGGGGCCCCAGGGCAGTACTTC.

This chain uses TRBV2 with TRBJ2-7; D is unresolved. The CDR3 runs 11 residues. In germline, CDR1 is SNHLY, CDR2 FYNNEI. Trimming removed 0 bases at V and 8 bases at J, with 5 bases between. The CDR3 here is CASSEAIQQYF. DNA of the CDR3: TGTGCCAGCAGTGAAGCTATTCAGCAGTACTTC.

The chain combines TRBV28 with TRBJ1-4; 7 nucleotides match TRBD1. Germline lookup yields CDR1 MDHEN and CDR2 SYDVKM. The CDR3 consists of 15 residues. Trimming at V came to 5 bases and at J to 8 bases, leaving 11 bases not matched to a gene. The CDR3 here is CASSGGDREDEKLFF. The DNA of the CDR3 is TGTGCCAGCAGTGGGGGAGACAGGGAGGACGAAAAACTGTTTTTT.

The chain carries TRBV12-3 or TRBV12-4 and TRBJ1-2; D is undetermined. The CDR3 contains 12 residues. Trimming removed 6 bases from V and 4 bases from J, with 9 bases in between. DNA for the CDR3: TGTGCCAGCAGCAGTCCGGGCTATGGCTACACCTTC. It encodes CASSSPGYGYTF.

This chain connects TRBV10-2 to TRBJ1-1, with TRBD1 matching over 8 bases. This CDR3 region has 13 residues. After removal of 5 bases from V and 6 bases from J, the junction contained 5 bases not matched to a gene. Germline V gene data show CDR1 as WSHSY and CDR2 as SAAADI. The CDR3 region has the DNA TGCGCCAGCAGTAAGGACAGGGAATCTGAAGCTTTCTTT. Amino acids: CASSKDRESEAFF.

This sequence joins TRBV15 and TRBJ1-2, with D uncertain. The CDR3 consists of 14 residues. The germline V gene has CDR1 LNHNV and CDR2 YYDKDF (reference sequence). Trimming pared 1 base from V and 3 bases from J, leaving 9 bases between. The CDR3 loop is CATSRGRQDYGYTF. CDR3 sequence (DNA): TGTGCCACCAGCAGAGGACGGCAGGACTATGGCTACACCTTC.

The rearrangement links TRBV11-2 to TRBJ2-7; possibly TRBD2 for D (5 bases). Germline CDR1 and CDR2: SGHAT and FQNNGV. V lost 1 base to trimming and J lost 0 bases, with 16 bases between them. The CDR3 extends over 17 amino acids. The CDR3 spells CASSLVGPEAPSYEQYF. CDR3 coding DNA: TGTGCCAGCAGCTTAGTTGGGCCGGAGGCCCCCTCCTACGAGCAGTACTTC.

The chain carries TRBV2 and TRBJ1-5; a weak D match, TRBD1 (6 bases). There are 14 residues in the CDR3. V was cut by 2 bases and J by 6 bases, with 11 bases left in between. Germline CDR1 SNHLY, CDR2 FYNNEI. The CDR3 nucleotides are TGTGCCAGCAGTGAAAGTGACAGGACTCAGCCCCAGCATTTT. As protein: CASSESDRTQPQHF.

V usage is TRBV11-2 and J usage is TRBJ2-2; D is undetermined. The V end lost 7 bases, the J end lost 4 bases, and 16 bases lay between the germline ends. This CDR3 has 15 residues. Germline-derived CDR1 and CDR2 are SGHAT and FQNNGV. CDR3 sequence: CASTSWRTPTGELFF. For the CDR3, the DNA is TGTGCCAGCACCTCCTGGAGAACACCCACCGGGGAGCTGTTTTTT.

The chain employs TRBV2 and TRBJ1-2, with D uncertain. The CDR3 is 14 residues long. V was shortened by 0 bases and J by 8 bases, with 13 bases between the two germline ends. Germline-derived CDR1 and CDR2 are SNHLY and FYNNEI. The CDR3 here is CASSEAGGDGGYTF. Written as DNA, the CDR3 is TGTGCCAGCAGTGAAGCCGGCGGTGACGGGGGCTACACCTTC.

The genes are TRBV11-2 and TRBJ1-6, with D hard to call. Germline CDR1 reads SGHAT; CDR2 reads FQNNGV. V lost 1 base, J lost 2 bases, and 9 bases lay in between. This CDR3 spans 16 amino acids. Written as DNA, the CDR3 is TGTGCCAGCAGCTTAGCGTCGGTCACCTATAATTCACCCCTCCACTTT. Amino acid sequence: CASSLASVTYNSPLHF.

This chain joins TRBV6-5 and TRBJ2-5; 9 bases align to TRBD2. This CDR3 spans 15 amino acids. V trimming: 6 bases; J trimming: 2 bases; junction bases outside the gene matches: 7. Germline V gene data show CDR1 as MNHEY and CDR2 as SVGAGI. The DNA for the CDR3 is TGTGCCAGCAGGGGGGTAGCGGGAGCTCAAGAGACCCAGTACTTC. Translation gives CASRGVAGAQETQYF.

The chain joins TRBV6-1 to TRBJ1-5; TRBD1 might be the D (5 bases). The V end lost 2 bases, the J end lost 5 bases, and 10 bases lay between the germline ends. Germline V gene data show CDR1 as MNHNS and CDR2 as SASEGT. This CDR3 spans 14 amino acids. In DNA form, the CDR3 reads TGTGCCAGCAGTGAAATGTGGGGGGATCAGCCCCAGCATTTT. Amino acid sequence: CASSEMWGDQPQHF.

The chain has TRBV3-1 (or the pseudogene TRBV3-2) and TRBJ2-1; 9 bases line up with TRBD2. The CDR3 extends over 16 amino acids. Germline V CDR1 and CDR2: LGHDT, YNNKEL (reference sequence). The junction had 5 bases not matched to a gene; V was cut back by 3 bases and J by 2 bases. CDR3 nucleotide sequence: TGTGCCAGCAGCCACCGAACTAGCGGGCCCTACAATGAGCAGTTCTTC. This sequence encodes CASSHRTSGPYNEQFF.

The gene calls are TRBV7-9 and TRBJ1-2; TRBD1 might be the D (6 bases). This CDR3 spans 14 amino acids. Germline V gene sequence: CDR1 SEHNR, CDR2 FQNEAQ (reference sequence). V lost 5 bases to trimming and J lost 6 bases, with 16 bases between them. CDR3 bases: TGTGCCAGCAGCGCCCAACAGGGTCTGAATGGCTACACCTTC. Its protein product is CASSAQQGLNGYTF.

J is TRBJ2-5 and V is TRBV13; 10 positions agree with TRBD2. The V segment lost 5 bases and the J segment 3 bases; nucleotides outside the gene matches: 3. The CDR3 loop spans 14 amino acids. Germline CDR1 PRHDT, CDR2 FYEKMQ (reference sequence). In DNA form, the CDR3 reads TGTGCCAGCAGCCCTACTAGCGGGGAAGAGACCCAGTACTTC. This sequence encodes CASSPTSGEETQYF.

V usage is TRBV5-1 and J usage is TRBJ1-1, with D uncertain. CDR3 length equals 14 residues. In germline, CDR1 is SGHRS, CDR2 YFSETQ. Trimming removed 4 bases at V and 0 bases at J, with 10 bases between. The CDR3 loop is CASSSEGLNTEAFF. CDR3 nucleotide sequence: TGCGCCAGCAGCAGTGAGGGATTGAACACTGAAGCTTTCTTT.

With respect to this clone: Distinct nucleotide sequences in the sample also encode this CDR3. The V gene is TRBV7-2, the J gene TRBJ2-3, with 9 nucleotides matching TRBD2. Trimming at V came to 5 bases and at J to 3 bases, leaving 9 bases not matched to a gene. The CDR3 has 16 amino acids. The germline V gene encodes CDR1 SGHTA and CDR2 FQGNSA. The DNA for the CDR3 is TGTGCCAGCAGCACCCTTGCGGGGGGGCCAACAGATACGCAGTATTTT. Its translation: CASSTLAGGPTDTQYF.

The chain links TRBV2 to TRBJ1-1, with TRBD1 matching 8 bases. Germline V gene data show CDR1 as SNHLY and CDR2 as FYNNEI. V gave up 6 bases and J gave up 1 base; unmatched junction bases: 7. The CDR3 spans 15 residues. The CDR3: CASSLSGGGNTEAFF. The CDR3, as DNA: TGTGCCAGCAGCTTATCAGGGGGCGGGAACACTGAAGCTTTCTTT.

The chain is built from TRBV19 and TRBJ1-1; a weak D match, TRBD1 (5 bases). The CDR3 spans 11 residues. V lost 4 bases and J lost 6, with 6 bases in between. Germline V gives CDR1 LNHDA, CDR2 SQIVND (reference sequence). This CDR3 reads CASSRGAEAFF. In nucleotides, the CDR3 is TGTGCCAGTAGTAGGGGGGCTGAAGCTTTCTTT.

The V and J genes are TRBV5-6 and TRBJ1-1; TRBD1 might be the D (5 bases). In germline, CDR1 is SGHDT, CDR2 YYEEEE. Trimming shortened V by 4 bases and J by 3 bases, and 19 bases separated the two germline ends. This CDR3 region has 16 residues. DNA for the CDR3: TGTGCCAGCAGCGGCGGAAGGGGAAAAGGGGACACTGAAGCTTTCTTT. Translated, it gives CASSGGRGKGDTEAFF.